One and the same sample provided the 25 T cell receptor beta chains below, sequenced in a study of blood T cell repertoires in COVID-19. Method: immunoSEQ multiplex PCR; TCRdb's copy keeps in-frame clones and lacks some. Seen here are under 130,000 clones, 70% to 90% observed once, and the top ten hold around 3.1%. The sample consisted of peripheral blood. These receptors were collected from a man in his fifties or sixties in a cohort sampled during active COVID-19.

This sequence joins TRBV21-1 and TRBJ2-7; the table's D call of TRBD2 was not tested on the DNA. TRBV21-1 is flagged as a pseudogene. The CDR3 runs 13 residues. Written as DNA, the CDR3 is TGTGCCAGCAGCAAACGGAGGGGATACGAGCAGTACTTC. Translating gives CASSKRRGYEQYF.

The gene calls are TRBV6-5 and TRBJ2-5; D possibly corresponds to TRBD2 (6 bases). Looked up from germline, CDR1 is MNHEY and CDR2 is SVGAGI. The V end was cut by 8 bases, the J end by 2 bases, with 15 bases between. This CDR3 has 14 residues. CDR3 sequence reads: CASVFGGAQETQYF. The CDR3 DNA follows: TGTGCCAGCGTCTTCGGCGGGGCTCAAGAGACCCAGTACTTC.

This clone was seen a few times. The V gene is TRBV19, the J gene TRBJ1-1, with TRBD1 as a possible D gene (5 bases). Trimming removed 3 bases at V and 3 bases at J, with 14 bases between. CDR1 is LNHDA, CDR2 SQIVND, per germline (reference sequence). CDR3 size: 15 residues. DNA of the CDR3: TGTGCCAGTAGTATGGCGTCAGGGTGGTACACTGAAGCTTTCTTT. This codes for CASSMASGWYTEAFF.

As to this clone: A junction boundary mismatches the germline segment, possibly from a read error. The chain uses TRBV10-3 and TRBJ2-2, with TRBD1 identical over 9 bases. This CDR3 spans 16 amino acids. The germline V gene encodes CDR1 ENHRY and CDR2 SYGVKD. This chain's CDR3 is CAISAGTGLNPGELFF. The CDR3 DNA is TGTGCCATTAGTGCCGGGACAGGGCTAAATCCCGGGGAGCTGTTTTTT.

V usage is TRBV20-1 and J usage is TRBJ2-7; 7 nucleotides match TRBD2. Per germline, CDR1 DFQATT and CDR2 SNEGSKA (reference sequence). The CDR3 has 13 amino acids. V trimming: 6 bases; J trimming: 3 bases; junction bases outside the gene matches: 8. CDR3 nucleotides: TGCAGTGCAAGTTCGGGGAGGGTCTACGAGCAGTACTTC. The encoded protein is CSASSGRVYEQYF.

V and J are TRBV2 and TRBJ1-3; D uncertain. This CDR3 is built from 13 residues. Germline lookup yields CDR1 SNHLY and CDR2 FYNNEI. Trimming took 8 bases from V and 3 from J, leaving 11 bases between them. The CDR3 spells CASVGDFGNTIYF. The CDR3 bases are TGTGCCAGCGTCGGGGATTTTGGAAACACCATATATTTT.

The chain has TRBV19 and TRBJ2-2, with a tentative D call TRBD2 (5 bases). The length of the CDR3 is 14 residues. The V gene lost 5 bases and the J gene lost 5 bases, with 12 bases spanning the gap. From germline, CDR1 is LNHDA and CDR2 SQIVND (reference sequence). CDR3 in amino acids: CASSSARATGELFF. The DNA of the CDR3 is TGTGCCAGTAGTTCGGCGCGGGCGACCGGGGAGCTGTTTTTT. The whole variable domain, remainder taken from reference TRBV19 and TRBJ2-2, is DGGITQSPKYLFRKEGQNVTLSCEQNLNHDAMYWYRQDPGQGLRLIYYSQIVNDFQKGDIAEGYSVSREKKESFPLTVTSAQKNPTAFYLCASSSARATGELFFGEGSRLTVL.

The rearrangement uses TRBV5-1 and TRBJ2-5; 7 nucleotides line up with TRBD1. V shed 0 bases, J shed 5 bases, and the junction held 7 bases outside the gene matches. Looked up from germline, CDR1 is SGHRS and CDR2 is YFSETQ. The CDR3 sequence is 15 residues long. The CDR3 reads CASSLAETGLETQYF. CDR3 DNA: TGCGCCAGCAGCTTGGCGGAGACAGGGCTGGAGACCCAGTACTTC. Drawing the rest from reference TRBV5-1 and TRBJ2-5, the complete variable domain is KAGVTQTPRYLIKTRGQQVTLSCSPISGHRSVSWYQQTPGQGLQFLFEYFSETQRNKGNFPGRFSGRQFSNSRSEMNVSTLELGDSALYLCASSLAETGLETQYFGPGTRLLVL.

This sequence joins TRBV2 and TRBJ2-3, with 8 positions matching TRBD2. Unmatched junction bases numbered 12, after V lost 2 bases and J lost 14 bases. This CDR3 contains 14 residues. CDR1 and CDR2 (germline): SNHLY, FYNNEI. The CDR3 DNA reads as TGTGCCAGCAGTGAAACGAGCGGGGGTGTAGTCGTGTATTTT. It specifies CASSETSGGVVVYF.

CDR3 residues: CASSPGSLAGGGQETQYF. In nucleotides, the CDR3 is TGTGCCAGCAGCCCTGGTTCGCTAGCGGGGGGAGGGCAAGAGACCCAGTACTTC. The chain carries TRBV7-9 and TRBJ2-5; TRBD2 agrees at 11 bases. This CDR3 region has 18 residues. Trimming removed 5 bases from V and 2 bases from J; junction bases left unmatched: 13. Germline V gene data show CDR1 as SEHNR and CDR2 as FQNEAQ (reference sequence).

This chain connects TRBV6-5 to TRBJ2-7; D is ambiguous. V lost 6 bases to trimming and J lost 1 base, with 13 bases between them. The CDR3 sequence is 14 residues long. Germline lookup yields CDR1 MNHEY and CDR2 SVGAGI. The CDR3 DNA follows: TGTGCCAGCAGGAATTTAATCAGGTCCTACGAGCAGTACTTC. Its protein is CASRNLIRSYEQYF.

The chain has TRBV5-4 and TRBJ1-4; 7 bases are shared with TRBD1. This CDR3 is built from 15 residues. CDR1 and CDR2 (germline): SGHNT, YYREEE (reference sequence). The V and J ends lost 4 bases and 3 bases, in that order; junction bases with no gene match: 6. CDR3 bases: TGTGCCAGCAGCCAGACAGGGACAGCTAATGAAAAACTGTTTTTT. Translation gives CASSQTGTANEKLFF.

The V gene is TRBV12-3 or TRBV12-4, the J gene TRBJ2-2; a possible D gene is TRBD2 (5 bases). The CDR3 totals 13 residues. Trimming took off 7 bases at V and 12 bases at J, with 18 bases between the two ends. The DNA for the CDR3 is TGTGCCAGCAACAAGGACTCCTTGGGGAAGCTGTTTTTT. Translated: CASNKDSLGKLFF.

V is TRBV6-9 and J is TRBJ1-2; 9 nucleotides match TRBD1. Trimming removed 10 bases from V and 2 bases from J; junction bases left unmatched: 8. The germline V gene has CDR1 MNHGY and CDR2 SVAAGI. The CDR3 runs 14 residues. The DNA for the CDR3 is TGTGCCAAAAAGGGACAGGGCGACAACTATGGCTACACCTTC. This gives the protein CAKKGQGDNYGYTF.

The chain links TRBV6-5 to TRBJ2-2; D possibly corresponds to TRBD2 (6 bases). Germline V gives CDR1 MNHEY, CDR2 SVGAGI. Trimming removed 5 bases from V and 2 bases from J, with 9 bases in between. The CDR3 runs to 14 residues. The CDR3 region is CASSPGTNTGELFF. The CDR3 DNA follows: TGTGCCAGCAGTCCCGGGACTAACACCGGGGAGCTGTTTTTT.

This clone was counted once. J is TRBJ2-7 and V is TRBV7-2; the match to TRBD2 covers 12 bases. The V segment lost 4 bases and the J segment 6 bases; nucleotides outside the gene matches: 7. CDR1 SGHTA and CDR2 FQGNSA come from the germline V gene. The CDR3 is 15 residues long. CDR3 region: CASSSTASGGGEQYF. In DNA form, the CDR3 reads TGTGCCAGCAGCTCCACGGCTAGCGGGGGGGGCGAGCAGTACTTC.

Here the CDR3 DNA reads TGTGCCAGCAGCCTCCTACAGGGGACTGAAGCTTTCTTT. It is translated as CASSLLQGTEAFF. J is TRBJ1-1 and V is TRBV16; 7 bases are shared with TRBD1. The germline V gene encodes CDR1 KGHSY and CDR2 FQNENV. The CDR3 sequence is 13 residues long. J gave up 5 bases and V 4 bases, and 4 bases lay outside the gene matches.

The chain has TRBV19 and TRBJ1-1, with 7 bases that match TRBD1. The V gene's germline CDR1 is LNHDA and CDR2 SQIVND (reference sequence). V lost 5 bases to trimming and J lost 2 bases; unmatched junction nucleotides: 8. The CDR3 contains 15 residues. CDR3: CASSLRTGANTEAFF. CDR3 coding DNA: TGTGCCAGTAGTCTACGGACAGGAGCTAACACTGAAGCTTTCTTT.

J is TRBJ2-2 and V is TRBV5-1; perhaps TRBD1 as D (6 bases). Germline V gives CDR1 SGHRS, CDR2 YFSETQ. There are 14 residues in the CDR3. V was pared by 4 bases and J by 6 bases, with 13 bases between. The CDR3, as DNA: TGCGCCAGCAGCGAGTCTCGACAGGCCGGGGAGCTGTTTTTT. The encoded protein is CASSESRQAGELFF.

This clone was counted a single time. The gene calls are TRBV3-1 (or the pseudogene TRBV3-2) and TRBJ1-1; tentative D call: TRBD1 (5 bases). V was trimmed by 1 base and J by 6 bases, leaving 12 bases between them. CDR3 length: 14 amino acids. Germline V CDR1 and CDR2: LGHDT, YNNKEL (reference sequence). In nucleotides, the CDR3 is TGTGCCAGCAGCCAAGGGGGCTTGGGATCTGAAGCTTTCTTT. This encodes CASSQGGLGSEAFF.

V and J are TRBV6-5 and TRBJ2-2, with a weak D call TRBD2 (6 bases). Germline loops: CDR1 MNHEY, CDR2 SVGAGI. The CDR3 has 15 amino acids. The germline V and J ends were trimmed by 6 bases and 4 bases, with 15 bases remaining between them. The CDR3 coding sequence is TGTGCCAGCAGCCCCGGACTAACCCTCACCGGGGAGCTGTTTTTT. The encoded protein is CASSPGLTLTGELFF.

The chain couples TRBV5-4 to TRBJ2-1, with 10 positions matching TRBD1. The CDR3 sequence is 16 residues long. From germline, CDR1 is SGHNT and CDR2 YYREEE (reference sequence). Trimming at V came to 5 bases and at J to 4 bases, leaving 9 bases not matched to a gene. The CDR3 nucleotides are TGTGCCAGCAGACCCCGGGACAGGGGCAGGTACAATGAGCAGTTCTTC. Amino acid sequence: CASRPRDRGRYNEQFF.

The J gene is TRBJ1-2, the V gene TRBV19; 11 positions match TRBD1. Germline CDR1 LNHDA, CDR2 SQIVND (reference sequence). With V trimmed by 9 bases and J by 8 bases, 14 bases remained unmatched. The CDR3 has 15 amino acids. The CDR3: CASSSGTGGRVGYTF. CDR3 bases: TGTGCCAGCTCTTCCGGGACAGGGGGACGGGTAGGCTACACCTTC.

This chain connects TRBV24-1 to TRBJ2-7; 9 positions agree with TRBD1. J gave up 6 bases and V 7 bases, and 12 bases lay outside the gene matches. CDR3 length: 15 residues. Germline V lookup: CDR1 KGHDR, CDR2 SFDVKD. As DNA, the CDR3 is TGTGCCACCAGCCCAGCCGGGACAGGGTCTTTCGAGCAGTACTTC. It specifies CATSPAGTGSFEQYF.

The chain recombines TRBV3-1 (or the pseudogene TRBV3-2) with TRBJ2-5; D possibly corresponds to TRBD2 (5 bases). The V and J ends lost 1 base and 4 bases respectively, with 22 bases between them. Looked up from germline, CDR1 is LGHDT and CDR2 is YNNKEL (reference sequence). This CDR3 region has 18 residues. The CDR3 loop reads CASSQVAPRLAIGETQYF. In nucleotides, the CDR3 is TGTGCCAGCAGCCAAGTGGCGCCAAGGCTAGCTATAGGAGAGACCCAGTACTTC.